This T cell receptor beta chain was recovered during a study of cytomegalovirus exposure and HLA in healthy donors. On the study more broadly: Tens of millions of unique TCRs, all from HLA-typed donors, were included in an early release of the data. Study-wide findings and caveats: For most subjects, TCR beta sequences were reported to predict HLA-A and HLA-B alleles with accuracy. Only CMV serostatus was available as immune exposure information. Earlier results showed most TCR beta V segments being productive about 90% or about 30% of the time.

The PCR had 60 Vbeta and 13 Jbeta primers. Produced via immunoSEQ multiplex PCR; TCRdb's table is partial and in-frame only. The data show over 200,000 clones, over 80% seen once. This CDR3 has 16 residues. On this clone itself: Antigen: not known.

The source material was PBMCs. V and J are TRBV21-1 and TRBJ1-1. TRBV21-1 has pseudogene status. The receptor was isolated from a woman between 35 and 50 years old in good health and CMV-seropositive. CDR3 nucleotide sequence: TGTGCCAGCAGCAAAGATGGTCCCCGGGGAATGCCTGAAGCTTTCTTT. Its translation: CASSKDGPRGMPEAFF.